This record concerns one T cell receptor beta chain sequence. Antigen unknown. CDR3 length equals 11 residues. Germline V gene sequence: CDR1 GTSNPN, CDR2 SVGIG (reference sequence). V lost 4 bases to trimming and J lost 16 bases; unmatched junction nucleotides: 8. PCR employed 60 Vbeta and 13 Jbeta primers. Profiling relied on immunoSEQ multiplex PCR, and the TCRdb table lists in-frame clones only, not all of them. The data show about 280,000 clones, with 85% to 90% seen just once and about 2.3% held by the top ten. The record originates from a study of cytomegalovirus exposure and HLA in healthy donors. Regarding the study as a whole: Within a later analysis, the majority of CMV-associated TCR beta chains appeared HLA-restricted. For presence/absence analyses, sequencing depth was assumed to be roughly uniform across donors.

Sequencing used PBMCs. The source of this sequence is a woman between 18 and 29 years old in good health and CMV-seronegative. The chain couples TRBV30 to TRBJ2-1, with 9 bases lining up with TRBD2. The CDR3, as DNA: TGTGCCTGGACATCCGGGACTAGCAAATTCTTC. Its translation: CAWTSGTSKFF. The whole variable domain, filled in from reference TRBV30 and TRBJ2-1, reads SQTIHQWPATLVQPVGSPLSLECTVEGTSNPNLYWYRQAAGRGLQLLFYSVGIGQISSEVPQNLSASRPQDRQFILSSKKLLLSDSGFYLCAWTSGTSKFFGPGTRLTVL.